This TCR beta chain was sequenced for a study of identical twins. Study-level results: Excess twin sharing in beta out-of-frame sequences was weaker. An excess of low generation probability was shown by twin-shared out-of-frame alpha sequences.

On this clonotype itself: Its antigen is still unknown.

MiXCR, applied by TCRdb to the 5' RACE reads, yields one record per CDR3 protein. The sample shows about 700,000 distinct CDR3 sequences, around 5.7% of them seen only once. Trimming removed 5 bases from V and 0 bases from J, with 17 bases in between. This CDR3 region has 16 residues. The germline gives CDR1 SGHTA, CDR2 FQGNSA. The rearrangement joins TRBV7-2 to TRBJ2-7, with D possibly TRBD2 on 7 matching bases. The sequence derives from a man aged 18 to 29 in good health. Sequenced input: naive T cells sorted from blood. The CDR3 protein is CASSPVPGDYSYEQYF. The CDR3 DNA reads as TGTGCCAGCAGCCCCGTCCCAGGGGACTACTCCTACGAGCAGTACTTC.